A selection of T cell receptor beta chains follows, all from one sample in a study of cytomegalovirus exposure and HLA in healthy donors. Profiling relied on immunoSEQ multiplex PCR, and the TCRdb table lists in-frame clones only, not all of them. In the table there are about 170,000 clones, about 76% of which are singletons. The sequenced sample consisted of PBMCs. All receptors come from a woman aged 18 to 35 in good health and CMV-seropositive. Each CDR3 is given with its conserved first and last residue. Each record gives: CDR3 length, J gene, V gene, CDR3 protein.

>15|TRBJ2-7|TRBV19
CASSFSTGGVYEQYF
>14|TRBJ1-3|TRBV5-4
CASSPGESGNTIYF
>15|TRBJ2-1|TRBV11-2
CASSRTSGGYNEQFF
>13|TRBJ1-5|TRBV7-2
CASSSQGNQPQHF
>17|TRBJ2-3|TRBV2
CASSGRLAGDRFSTQYF
>16|TRBJ2-7|TRBV29-1
CSVEDPSGTGAVEQYF
>14|TRBJ2-5|TRBV5-4
CASSLRTAGETQYF
>13|TRBJ2-7|TRBV4-1
CASSRETGEEQYF
>16|TRBJ2-2|TRBV2
CASSGWYSQNTGELFF
>13|TRBJ1-2|TRBV5-6
CASSFEEFYGYTF
>15|TRBJ2-1|TRBV5-1
CASSLVAGGPNEQFF
>14|NA|TRBV4-2
CASSGDIYDYEQYF
>14|TRBJ2-7|TRBV5-4
CASSFASGGYEQYF
>13|TRBJ1-1|TRBV13
CASSLVSNTEAFF
>17|TRBJ1-5|TRBV18
CASSSGTGGRRNQPQHF
>13|TRBJ1-2|TRBV6-5
CASSTSGSYGYTF
>15|TRBJ2-3|TRBV6-1
CASITGTGPTDTQYF
>13|TRBJ2-5|TRBV7-9
CASSSGDWETQYF
>15|TRBJ1-2|TRBV19
CASAAGEGQSYGYTF
>14|TRBJ2-7|TRBV2
CASSAGQGHYEQYF
>15|TRBJ2-3|TRBV19
CASSIVGTGEDTQYF
>12|TRBJ2-1|TRBV19
CASSIDRGRQFF
>17|TRBJ2-1|TRBV19
CASSIVGGGSSYNEQFF
>17|TRBJ2-3|TRBV27
CASSSTSGGQHGDTQYF
>13|TRBJ2-3|TRBV9
CASSVVITDTQYF
>15|TRBJ2-5|TRBV18
CASSRDAGGSSAQYF
>15|TRBJ2-7|TRBV7-2
CASSLLDSSQGEQYF
>10|TRBJ1-2|TRBV29-1
CSVRAGGYTF
>13|TRBJ1-4|TRBV10-3
CAIQDRVGEKLFF
>17|TRBJ1-3|TRBV19
CASSIRGRLSSGNTIYF
>17|TRBJ2-7|TRBV7-2
CASRKRGVLAGEGEQYF
>15|TRBJ1-2|TRBV30
CAWSVPGQGVYGYTF
>16|TRBJ2-3|TRBV4-3
CASSQVDSGGADTQYF
>13|TRBJ1-6|TRBV2
CASTPTYNSPLHF
>15|TRBJ2-7|TRBV7-9
CSSSPRQAPNYEQYF
>15|TRBJ1-5|TRBV4-3
CASSQVPGSNQPQHF
>15|TRBJ2-1|TRBV4-3
CASSQAVSGYNEQFF